These 8 T cell receptor beta chains came from one sample sequenced in a study of blood T cell repertoires in COVID-19. Method: immunoSEQ multiplex PCR; TCRdb's copy keeps in-frame clones and lacks some. Of about 80,000 clones detected, around 88% appear once; the ten largest clones hold about 7%. Sequenced material: peripheral blood. The receptors were sampled from a woman older than 75 with acute or convalescent COVID-19.

As DNA, the CDR3 is TGTGCCAGCAGCTTAGATAGGGGCTCCTACGAGCAGTACTTC. This sequence encodes CASSLDRGSYEQYF. V usage is TRBV11-3 and J usage is TRBJ2-7; TRBD1 is a possible D gene (5 bases). The CDR3 contains 14 residues. With 0 bases removed from V and 0 bases from J, the gap between germline ends came to 6 bases. Germline V gives CDR1 SGHNT, CDR2 YENEEA.

V usage is TRBV3-1 (or the pseudogene TRBV3-2) and J usage is TRBJ2-7; tentatively, D is TRBD2 (7 bases). Trimming took off 4 bases at V and 7 bases at J, with 17 bases between the two ends. Germline CDR1 is LGHDT and CDR2 is YNNKEL (reference sequence). The CDR3 runs to 14 residues. DNA of the CDR3: TGTGCCAGCAGCCCCCGAGGGGGGGTTGGAGAGCAGTACTTC. This encodes CASSPRGGVGEQYF.

The J gene is TRBJ2-1, the V gene TRBV11-3; TRBD2 is a possible D gene (6 bases). Trimming took off 5 bases at V and 3 bases at J, with 8 bases between the two ends. This CDR3 contains 13 residues. Germline V CDR1 and CDR2: SGHNT, YENEEA. The CDR3 DNA sequence: TGTGCCAGCAGCCCGGGACTCTACAATGAGCAGTTCTTC. It encodes CASSPGLYNEQFF.

This chain connects TRBV3-1 (or the pseudogene TRBV3-2) to TRBJ1-1, with TRBD1 identical over 9 bases. This CDR3 region has 13 residues. Germline V CDR1 and CDR2: LGHDT, YNNKEL (reference sequence). V lost 3 bases to trimming and J lost 4 bases; unmatched junction nucleotides: 0. CDR3 DNA: TGTGCCAGCAGCCAGGACAGGGGCACTGAAGCTTTCTTT. The encoded protein is CASSQDRGTEAFF.

The chain links TRBV19 to TRBJ2-3; D may be TRBD1 (6 bases). Germline V gives CDR1 LNHDA, CDR2 SQIVND (reference sequence). The CDR3 has 16 residues. The ends were cut back, 3 bases at V and 2 bases at J, with 15 bases in the middle. In DNA, the CDR3 is TGTGCCAGTAGTATCTTTTCGGGACAAGTCACAGATACGCAGTATTTT. It codes for CASSIFSGQVTDTQYF.

This clone was seen just once. The chain couples TRBV28 to TRBJ1-3, with D perhaps TRBD1 (6 bases). CDR3 length equals 15 residues. The V and J ends lost 2 bases and 7 bases respectively, with 15 bases between them. CDR1 and CDR2 from the germline V gene are MDHEN and SYDVKM. The CDR3 DNA reads TGTGCCAGCAGTTTACCGGGGGGCTATGGTAACACCATATATTTT. Translation gives CASSLPGGYGNTIYF. Combining the CDR3 with reference TRBV28 and TRBJ1-3 gives the whole variable domain DVKVTQSSRYLVKRTGEKVFLECVQDMDHENMFWYRQDPGLGLRLIYFSYDVKMKEKGDIPEGYSVSREKKERFSLILESASTNQTSMYLCASSLPGGYGNTIYFGEGSWLTVV.

In this sample, this clone turned up once. This chain uses TRBV19 with TRBJ2-4, with D unclear. V was clipped by 2 bases and J by 0 bases, with 8 bases between them. This CDR3 is 15 amino acids long. Germline CDR1 and CDR2: LNHDA and SQIVND (reference sequence). In DNA form, the CDR3 reads TGTGCCAGTAGTATATCGGGTCTAGCCAAAAACATTCAGTACTTC. This encodes CASSISGLAKNIQYF.

V is TRBV19 and J is TRBJ1-1; TRBD1 matches at 11 bases. Germline V gene lookup returns CDR1 LNHDA and CDR2 SQIVND (reference sequence). The CDR3 loop spans 16 amino acids. The junction had 8 bases not matched to a gene; V was cut back by 4 bases and J by 4 bases. The CDR3 sequence: CASSRITGTGGTEAFF. The CDR3, as DNA: TGTGCCAGTAGTAGAATAACCGGGACAGGGGGCACTGAAGCTTTCTTT.